A single sample is the source of the 29 T cell receptor beta chains below, sequenced in a study of blood T cell repertoires in COVID-19. The table came from immunoSEQ multiplex PCR; TCRdb's copy has only in-frame clones and leaves some out. Altogether some 200,000 clones are present, 70% to 90% being singletons, with the ten largest covering 20% to 25%. Sequenced: peripheral blood. Receptors originate from a man aged 55 to 70 with active or convalescent COVID-19.

The V and J genes are TRBV21-1 and TRBJ2-7; the tabulated D call, TRBD1, remains unverified against the DNA. TRBV21-1 is a known pseudogene. The CDR3 extends over 18 amino acids. The CDR3 protein is CASSRPGQGLRLGYEQYF. For the CDR3, the DNA is TGTGCCAGCAGCCGACCGGGACAGGGCTTGAGACTAGGATACGAGCAGTACTTC.

Note on this clone: In the same sample, other DNA sequences code for this CDR3. The chain employs TRBV12-3 or TRBV12-4 and TRBJ1-2, with TRBD1 identical over 8 bases. This CDR3 comprises 11 residues. The ends lost 4 bases at V and 8 bases at J; junction bases unmatched: 0. In DNA, the CDR3 is TGTGCCAGCAGTTACAGGGGGGGCTACACCTTC. This sequence encodes CASSYRGGYTF.

Regarding this clone: The same CDR3 arises from other DNA sequences in this sample as well. This sequence joins TRBV9 and TRBJ1-1; D gene uncertain. This CDR3 is 13 amino acids long. Deletions cut 0 bases from V and 4 bases from J, with 7 bases between. Germline assignment: CDR1 SGDLS and CDR2 YYNGEE. CDR3 bases: TGTGCCAGCAGCGTAGGAGGTAGCACTGAAGCTTTCTTT. Translated, it gives CASSVGGSTEAFF. The full variable domain, its missing parts supplied by reference TRBV9 and TRBJ1-1, is DSGVTQTPKHLITATGQRVTLRCSPRSGDLSVYWYQQSLDQGLQFLIQYYNGEERAKGNILERFSAQQFPDLHSELNLSSLELGDSALYFCASSVGGSTEAFFGQGTRLTVV.

The J gene is TRBJ1-5, the V gene TRBV6-6; D remains unclear. The ends were cut back, 0 bases at V and 7 bases at J, with 7 bases in the middle. CDR3 length equals 13 residues. The germline CDR1 and CDR2 sequences are MNHNY and SVGAGI (reference sequence). CDR3 protein: CASSYSSGQPQHF. CDR3 in DNA: TGTGCCAGCAGTTACTCCAGCGGGCAGCCCCAGCATTTT.

In its sample, this clone was seen once. The sample contains more than one DNA sequence encoding this CDR3. For the CDR3, the DNA is TGCGCCAGCAGCCTTGGACAGGGGAACACTGAAGCTTTCTTT. This codes for CASSLGQGNTEAFF. The V and J genes are TRBV4-1 and TRBJ1-1; 8 nucleotides match TRBD1. Germline V CDR1 and CDR2: MGHRA, YSYEKL. This CDR3 has 14 residues. The J segment lost 1 base and the V segment lost 4 bases, leaving 2 bases of the junction unmatched.

This sequence joins TRBV12-5 and TRBJ1-5; 11 nucleotides align to TRBD1. V lost 4 bases and J lost 3; bases outside the gene matches: 2. CDR1 LGHNT and CDR2 FRNRAP come from the germline V gene. The CDR3 loop spans 15 amino acids. The CDR3 loop is CASGSGQGDNQPQHF. In nucleotides, the CDR3 is TGTGCTAGTGGTTCGGGACAGGGGGACAATCAGCCCCAGCATTTT.

The chain employs TRBV23-1 and TRBJ1-5; the match to TRBD1 covers 11 bases. TRBV23-1 is marked as an open reading frame, function uncertain. V was clipped by 2 bases and J by 4 bases; unmatched bases: 10. This CDR3 has 18 amino acids. CDR3 in amino acids: CASSQRAGTGGVNQPQHF. CDR3 nucleotides: TGCGCCAGCAGTCAAAGAGCCGGGACAGGGGGAGTGAATCAGCCCCAGCATTTT.

For this clone: Other DNA sequences in this specimen translate into the identical CDR3. The CDR3 here is CASSTGSSGNTIYF. The CDR3 DNA is TGTGCCAGTAGTACAGGTAGCTCTGGAAACACCATATATTTT. V and J are TRBV19 and TRBJ1-3; D gene ambiguous. This CDR3 region has 14 residues. The ends were cut back, 4 bases at V and 0 bases at J, with 7 bases in the middle. Germline CDR1 is LNHDA and CDR2 is SQIVND (reference sequence).

The rearrangement links TRBV27 to TRBJ1-6, with a weak D call TRBD1 (5 bases). Germline loops: CDR1 MNHEY, CDR2 SMNVEV (reference sequence). The CDR3 has 17 residues. V lost 3 bases and J lost 6, with 18 bases in between. The CDR3, as DNA: TGTGCCAGCAGTTTGTGGGGTGGTAGACAGATTAATTCACCCCTCCACTTT. Protein: CASSLWGGRQINSPLHF.

V usage is TRBV7-2 and J usage is TRBJ2-7, with no clear D. This CDR3 contains 13 residues. Looked up from germline, CDR1 is SGHTA and CDR2 is FQGNSA. Trimming removed 0 bases at V and 2 bases at J, with 5 bases between. The CDR3 sequence is CASSLAFTYEQYF. The CDR3, as DNA: TGTGCCAGCAGCTTAGCGTTTACCTACGAGCAGTACTTC.

The chain links TRBV6-5 to TRBJ1-6; D call uncertain. The V gene's germline CDR1 is MNHEY and CDR2 SVGAGI. V was pared by 6 bases and J by 6 bases, with 12 bases between. The CDR3 is made up of 14 amino acids. The chain's CDR3 is CASRPHRANSPLHF. The CDR3 DNA reads as TGTGCCAGCAGACCTCACAGAGCTAATTCACCCCTCCACTTT.

The chain couples TRBV2 to TRBJ1-2; D remains unclear. Germline V CDR1 and CDR2: SNHLY, FYNNEI. Between the trimmed V and J ends, which lost 3 bases and 4 bases, there was a span of 6 bases. CDR3 size: 12 residues. The chain's CDR3 is CASSERVYGYTF. In DNA, the CDR3 is TGTGCCAGCAGTGAGAGGGTCTATGGCTACACCTTC.

The rearrangement uses TRBV14 and TRBJ2-5; TRBD2 aligns across 9 bases. Germline V gives CDR1 SGHDN, CDR2 FVKESK. J was trimmed by 1 base and V by 0 bases; bases with no gene match: 12. The CDR3 totals 19 residues. This CDR3 is CASSQDAFQSSGVQETQYF. The CDR3 DNA sequence: TGTGCCAGCAGCCAAGATGCGTTTCAGTCTAGCGGGGTCCAAGAGACCCAGTACTTC. The full variable domain, in which reference TRBV14 and TRBJ2-5 provide the parts outside the CDR3, is EAGVTQFPSHSVIEKGQTVTLRCDPISGHDNLYWYRRVMGKEIKFLLHFVKESKQDESGMPNNRFLAERTGGTYSTLKVQPAELEDSGVYFCASSQDAFQSSGVQETQYFGPGTRLLVL.

This chain joins TRBV6-5 and TRBJ2-7; 8 bases agree with TRBD1. Germline CDR1 reads MNHEY; CDR2 reads SVGAGI. The V and J ends lost 6 bases and 7 bases, in that order; junction bases with no gene match: 11. This CDR3 region has 14 residues. CDR3 residues: CASRNSGGLGEQYF. The CDR3 DNA is TGTGCCAGCAGGAATTCAGGGGGCTTGGGTGAGCAGTACTTC.

This clone was counted a few times. The chain recombines TRBV19 with TRBJ2-3; 7 nucleotides line up with TRBD2. With 6 bases clipped from V and 2 bases from J, the junction kept 11 bases outside the gene matches. The CDR3 loop spans 16 amino acids. The V gene's germline CDR1 is LNHDA and CDR2 SQIVND (reference sequence). The CDR3 DNA sequence: TGTGCCAGTAGCTTCACAGAGCGGGGCTACACAGATACGCAGTATTTT. Amino acid sequence: CASSFTERGYTDTQYF.

The rearrangement joins TRBV6-5 to TRBJ2-2; possible D gene TRBD1, 6 bases. The CDR3 loop spans 15 amino acids. CDR1 is MNHEY, CDR2 SVGAGI, per germline. V was cut by 4 bases and J by 2 bases, with 11 bases left in between. The CDR3 sequence: CASSSRGSNTGELFF. CDR3 nucleotide sequence: TGTGCCAGCAGTTCCAGGGGCTCCAACACCGGGGAGCTGTTTTTT.

The chain is built from TRBV9 and TRBJ1-2; D gene unclear. CDR1 SGDLS and CDR2 YYNGEE come from the germline V gene. V lost 4 bases, J lost 1 base, and 8 bases lay in between. The CDR3 covers 13 residues. CDR3 amino acids: CASSYAGNYGYTF. Here the CDR3 DNA reads TGTGCCAGCAGCTACGCCGGTAACTATGGCTACACCTTC.

The chain has TRBV7-9 and TRBJ1-2; a weak D match, TRBD1 (6 bases). This CDR3 comprises 15 residues. Germline CDR1 and CDR2: SEHNR and FQNEAQ (reference sequence). The V and J ends lost 5 bases and 2 bases respectively, with 15 bases between them. Here the CDR3 DNA reads TGTGCCAGCAGCCGACCAGGACAGAGAAACTATGGCTACACCTTC. As protein: CASSRPGQRNYGYTF.

The genes are TRBV5-1 and TRBJ2-4; weak D call: TRBD1 (6 bases). This CDR3 has 14 amino acids. V dropped 4 bases and J dropped 3 bases, with 11 bases sitting between them. Germline CDR1 SGHRS, CDR2 YFSETQ. The CDR3 sequence: CASSVTGFKNIQYF. CDR3 nucleotides: TGCGCCAGCAGCGTAACAGGGTTCAAAAACATTCAGTACTTC. Supplemented by reference TRBV5-1 and TRBJ2-4, the full variable domain reads KAGVTQTPRYLIKTRGQQVTLSCSPISGHRSVSWYQQTPGQGLQFLFEYFSETQRNKGNFPGRFSGRQFSNSRSEMNVSTLELGDSALYLCASSVTGFKNIQYFGAGTRLSVL.

The chain combines TRBV4-1 with TRBJ2-3; D not resolved. The CDR3 loop spans 18 amino acids. The V end was cut by 0 bases, the J end by 0 bases, with 16 bases between. Germline V CDR1 and CDR2: MGHRA, YSYEKL. DNA for the CDR3: TGCGCCAGCAGCCAAGAGCCGGTCCGAGGCTCTAGCACAGATACGCAGTATTTT. This translates into CASSQEPVRGSSTDTQYF.

This clone was recorded only once. The chain links TRBV3-1 (or the pseudogene TRBV3-2) to TRBJ2-1; the D is unclear. CDR3 size: 13 residues. Trimming took off 2 bases at V and 9 bases at J, with 11 bases between the two ends. Per germline, CDR1 LGHDT and CDR2 YNNKEL (reference sequence). This chain's CDR3 is CASSQFLLVEQFF. CDR3 in DNA: TGTGCCAGCAGCCAATTTTTGTTAGTTGAGCAGTTCTTC.

The gene calls are TRBV4-1 and TRBJ1-5; maybe TRBD1 (6 bases). Germline CDR1 MGHRA, CDR2 YSYEKL. V was shortened by 0 bases and J by 7 bases, with 16 bases between the two germline ends. This CDR3 contains 16 residues. The CDR3 reads CASSQDPTGWVQPQHF. As DNA, the CDR3 is TGCGCCAGCAGCCAAGATCCGACAGGTTGGGTCCAGCCCCAGCATTTT.

This rearrangement joins TRBV5-1 to TRBJ1-6; D is unclear. The V gene lost 0 bases and the J gene lost 5 bases, with 9 bases spanning the gap. There are 15 residues in the CDR3. Germline CDR1 SGHRS, CDR2 YFSETQ. The CDR3 DNA follows: TGCGCCAGCAGCTTGGCGTCAGTAAATAATTCACCCCTCCACTTT. Protein product: CASSLASVNNSPLHF.

This sequence joins TRBV2 and TRBJ2-1, with 14 bases aligning to TRBD2. CDR3 length: 14 amino acids. The germline CDR1 and CDR2 sequences are SNHLY and FYNNEI. The V gene end was trimmed by 7 bases and the J gene end by 7 bases; junction bases not matched to a gene: 3. The CDR3: CASNRLAGGNEQFF. The CDR3 region has the DNA TGTGCCAGCAATCGACTAGCGGGGGGGAATGAGCAGTTCTTC.

The genes are TRBV11-2 and TRBJ1-2, with D perhaps matching TRBD1 (5 bases). V lost 3 bases and J 2 bases, leaving 7 bases between the germline ends. Germline assignment: CDR1 SGHAT and CDR2 FQNNGV. The CDR3 covers 13 residues. The CDR3 is CASSFSGNYGYTF. CDR3 DNA sequence: TGTGCCAGCAGCTTTTCAGGGAACTATGGCTACACCTTC.

The chain links TRBV4-1 to TRBJ2-7; D gene uncertain. CDR1 and CDR2 (germline): MGHRA, YSYEKL. CDR3 length: 15 residues. Trimming pared 0 bases from V and 2 bases from J, leaving 11 bases between. This CDR3 is CASSQERGSPYEQYF. DNA for the CDR3: TGCGCCAGCAGCCAAGAGCGTGGTTCCCCCTACGAGCAGTACTTC.

The rearrangement links TRBV6-2 or TRBV6-3 to TRBJ1-6; possibly TRBD1 for D (5 bases). The germline V and J ends were trimmed by 2 bases and 0 bases, with 8 bases remaining between them. This CDR3 spans 16 amino acids. The germline CDR1 and CDR2 sequences are MNHEY and SVGEGT. CDR3 sequence: CASSYRGSSYNSPLHF. The DNA for the CDR3 is TGTGCCAGCAGTTACCGGGGGAGCTCCTATAATTCACCCCTCCACTTT.

The chain carries TRBV5-1 and TRBJ2-1; 12 bases align to TRBD2. Germline trimming cut 0 bases from V and 9 bases from J; bases unmatched to any gene: 10. The CDR3 spans 17 residues. The germline CDR1 and CDR2 sequences are SGHRS and YFSETQ. CDR3 protein: CASSLEASGGAVGEQFF. DNA of the CDR3: TGCGCCAGCAGCTTGGAGGCTAGCGGGGGGGCTGTGGGTGAGCAGTTCTTC. Together with reference TRBV5-1 and TRBJ2-1, the CDR3 gives the full variable domain: KAGVTQTPRYLIKTRGQQVTLSCSPISGHRSVSWYQQTPGQGLQFLFEYFSETQRNKGNFPGRFSGRQFSNSRSEMNVSTLELGDSALYLCASSLEASGGAVGEQFFGPGTRLTVL.

J is TRBJ2-2 and V is TRBV7-9, with a tentative D call TRBD1 (6 bases). The ends were cut back, 2 bases at V and 6 bases at J, with 13 bases in the middle. The CDR3 is 15 amino acids. CDR1 and CDR2 from the germline V gene are SEHNR and FQNEAQ (reference sequence). CDR3 in amino acids: CASSLNRDFAGELFF. In nucleotides, the CDR3 is TGTGCCAGCAGCTTAAACAGGGATTTCGCCGGGGAGCTGTTTTTT.